The rows below give T cell receptor beta chains drawn from one sample of a study of cytomegalovirus exposure and HLA in healthy donors. TCRdb keeps only in-frame clones here, not all; method: immunoSEQ multiplex PCR. The data hold around 110,000 clones, with about 76% observed a single time. The source material was PBMCs. These TCRs come from a woman aged 25 to 39 in good health and CMV-seronegative. CDR3s include the opening cysteine and the closing phenylalanine or tryptophan. The order of the fields is CDR3 protein, CDR3 DNA, D gene, clone size, V gene, J gene. The D gene is left open where the match is weak. The size of a clone is reported for some rows only, either as once, few or many, or as a class for expanded clones.

CDR3aa: CASSVALTGGTEAFF; CDR3nt: TGTGCCAGCAGCGTTGCCCTAACAGGGGGCACTGAAGCTTTCTTT; d_gene: TRBD1; abundance: NA; v_gene: TRBV9; j_gene: TRBJ1-1
CDR3aa: CASSSILGLAGYEQYF; CDR3nt: TGTGCCAGCAGTTCAATACTAGGACTAGCGGGGTACGAGCAGTACTTC; d_gene: TRBD2; abundance: NA; v_gene: TRBV6-5; j_gene: TRBJ2-7
CDR3aa: CASSSTGNQPQHF; CDR3nt: TGTGCCAGCAGCTCAACAGGAAATCAGCCCCAGCATTTT; d_gene: NA; abundance: NA; v_gene: TRBV7-2; j_gene: TRBJ1-5
CDR3aa: CASSLGVAGNEQFF; CDR3nt: TGTGCCAGCAGCTTGGGCGTTGCGGGGAATGAGCAGTTCTTC; d_gene: NA; abundance: NA; v_gene: TRBV11-2; j_gene: TRBJ2-1
CDR3aa: CASSEREVNLAQETQYF; CDR3nt: TGCGCCAGCAGTGAGCGGGAAGTGAACCTGGCCCAAGAGACCCAGTACTTC; d_gene: NA; abundance: NA; v_gene: TRBV10-1; j_gene: TRBJ2-5
CDR3aa: CASSVGLASSTDTQYF; CDR3nt: TGTGCCAGCAGCGTAGGCTTGGCTAGCAGCACAGATACGCAGTATTTT; d_gene: NA; abundance: NA; v_gene: TRBV9; j_gene: TRBJ2-3
CDR3aa: CATGSGTDNEKLFF; CDR3nt: TGTGCCACCGGATCCGGGACAGATAATGAAAAACTGTTTTTT; d_gene: TRBD1; abundance: NA; v_gene: TRBV6-6; j_gene: TRBJ1-4
CDR3aa: CASSLSGARYGYTF; CDR3nt: TGTGCCAGCAGCTTAAGCGGGGCTCGATATGGCTACACCTTC; d_gene: NA; abundance: NA; v_gene: TRBV7-2; j_gene: TRBJ1-2
CDR3aa: CASSSGQASGNTIYF; CDR3nt: TGCGCCAGCAGCTCGGGACAGGCCTCTGGAAACACCATATATTTT; d_gene: TRBD1; abundance: NA; v_gene: TRBV5-1; j_gene: TRBJ1-3
CDR3aa: CASRRTGTGIRDTQYF; CDR3nt: TGTGCCAGCAGGCGTACCGGGACAGGGATTCGAGATACGCAGTATTTT; d_gene: TRBD1; abundance: NA; v_gene: TRBV27; j_gene: TRBJ2-3
CDR3aa: CASSLVGLAPSYEQYF; CDR3nt: TGTGCCAGCAGCTTAGTGGGGTTAGCGCCATCCTACGAGCAGTACTTC; d_gene: NA; abundance: NA; v_gene: TRBV7-9; j_gene: TRBJ2-7
CDR3aa: CASSLGDRQFSGNTIYF; CDR3nt: TGCGCCAGCAGCTTGGGGGACAGGCAATTCTCTGGAAACACCATATATTTT; d_gene: TRBD1; abundance: once; v_gene: TRBV5-1; j_gene: TRBJ1-3
CDR3aa: CASSLTRMDTQYF; CDR3nt: TGTGCCAGCAGTCTAACTAGGATGGATACGCAGTATTTT; d_gene: NA; abundance: NA; v_gene: TRBV27; j_gene: TRBJ2-3
CDR3aa: CASCTRDRANYGYTF; CDR3nt: TGTGCCTCCTGTACGCGGGACAGGGCTAACTATGGCTACACCTTC; d_gene: TRBD1; abundance: NA; v_gene: TRBV6-1; j_gene: TRBJ1-2
CDR3aa: CASSPPRLAGVSSYNEQFF; CDR3nt: TGTGCCAGCAGCCCCCCCCGGCTAGCGGGTGTGAGCTCCTACAATGAGCAGTTCTTC; d_gene: TRBD2; abundance: NA; v_gene: TRBV9; j_gene: TRBJ2-1
CDR3aa: CASSWGGVPYEQYF; CDR3nt: TGTGCCAGCAGTTGGGGAGGTGTGCCCTACGAGCAGTACTTC; d_gene: NA; abundance: NA; v_gene: TRBV27; j_gene: TRBJ2-7
CDR3aa: CASRPYGQSSYEQYF; CDR3nt: TGTGCCAGCAGACCCTACGGACAGAGCTCCTACGAGCAGTACTTC; d_gene: NA; abundance: NA; v_gene: TRBV6-5; j_gene: TRBJ2-7
CDR3aa: CASSLVGGKNIQYF; CDR3nt: TGCGCCAGCAGCCTCGTGGGAGGAAAAAACATTCAGTACTTC; d_gene: NA; abundance: NA; v_gene: TRBV4-1; j_gene: TRBJ2-4
CDR3aa: CASSLRTANSNQPQHF; CDR3nt: TGTGCCAGCAGCCTACGGACTGCAAATAGCAATCAGCCCCAGCATTTT; d_gene: NA; abundance: NA; v_gene: TRBV5-5; j_gene: TRBJ1-5
CDR3aa: CASSRGQGNTEAFF; CDR3nt: TGCGCCAGCAGCAGGGGACAGGGGAACACTGAAGCTTTCTTT; d_gene: TRBD1; abundance: NA; v_gene: TRBV5-1; j_gene: TRBJ1-1
CDR3aa: CASSPTKGGSEAFF; CDR3nt: TGTGCCAGCTCACCCACTAAGGGAGGGTCTGAAGCTTTCTTT; d_gene: NA; abundance: NA; v_gene: TRBV18; j_gene: TRBJ1-1
CDR3aa: CASTTARGYEQYF; CDR3nt: TGTGCCAGCACAACCGCCCGCGGTTACGAGCAGTACTTC; d_gene: NA; abundance: NA; v_gene: TRBV7-2; j_gene: TRBJ2-7
CDR3aa: CASSPAGTGIYEQYF; CDR3nt: TGTGCCAGCAGCCCCGCCGGGACTGGGATCTACGAGCAGTACTTC; d_gene: NA; abundance: NA; v_gene: TRBV9; j_gene: TRBJ2-7
CDR3aa: CASSFLQGQNTEAFF; CDR3nt: TGTGCCAGCAGTTTCCTACAGGGCCAGAACACTGAAGCTTTCTTT; d_gene: NA; abundance: NA; v_gene: TRBV28; j_gene: TRBJ1-1
CDR3aa: CASSPGKREAYEQYF; CDR3nt: TGTGCCAGCTCACCAGGAAAGCGGGAGGCCTACGAGCAGTACTTC; d_gene: TRBD2; abundance: NA; v_gene: TRBV18; j_gene: TRBJ2-7
CDR3aa: CASSPGTGNNQPQHF; CDR3nt: TGTGCCAGCAGTCCCGGGACAGGGAACAATCAGCCCCAGCATTTT; d_gene: TRBD1; abundance: NA; v_gene: TRBV2; j_gene: TRBJ1-5
CDR3aa: CASSPGMNTEAFF; CDR3nt: TGTGCCAGTAGTCCGGGAATGAACACTGAAGCTTTCTTT; d_gene: NA; abundance: NA; v_gene: TRBV19; j_gene: TRBJ1-1
CDR3aa: CASKGGSGDTQYF; CDR3nt: TGTGCCAGCAAAGGCGGGAGTGGGGATACGCAGTATTTT; d_gene: TRBD2; abundance: NA; v_gene: TRBV2; j_gene: TRBJ2-3
CDR3aa: CASSSPLAGGHEQYF; CDR3nt: TGTGCCAGCAGTTCGCCACTAGCGGGAGGGCACGAGCAGTACTTC; d_gene: TRBD2; abundance: once; v_gene: TRBV27; j_gene: TRBJ2-7
CDR3aa: CASSLDGRLAAFTDTQYF; CDR3nt: TGCGCCAGCAGCTTGGATGGTAGACTAGCGGCCTTCACAGATACGCAGTATTTT; d_gene: TRBD2; abundance: few; v_gene: TRBV5-1; j_gene: TRBJ2-3
CDR3aa: CASSDGLNAGELFF; CDR3nt: TGTGCCAGCAGTGATGGGCTAAACGCCGGGGAGCTGTTTTTT; d_gene: NA; abundance: NA; v_gene: TRBV27; j_gene: TRBJ2-2
CDR3aa: CASAKEVGTAYGYTF; CDR3nt: TGTGCCAGCGCAAAGGAAGTAGGGACAGCCTATGGCTACACCTTC; d_gene: TRBD1; abundance: NA; v_gene: TRBV6-4; j_gene: TRBJ1-2
CDR3aa: CASSVEAGGYYEQYF; CDR3nt: TGTGCCAGCAGCGTAGAAGCGGGAGGCTACTACGAGCAGTACTTC; d_gene: TRBD2; abundance: NA; v_gene: TRBV9; j_gene: TRBJ2-7
CDR3aa: CASRPGVAGIHEQYF; CDR3nt: TGTGCCAGCAGGCCCGGGGTAGCGGGAATTCACGAGCAGTACTTC; d_gene: TRBD2; abundance: NA; v_gene: TRBV7-2; j_gene: TRBJ2-7
CDR3aa: CASSQGREGLDTQYF; CDR3nt: TGCGCCAGCAGCCAAGGGCGGGAGGGCCTAGATACGCAGTATTTT; d_gene: TRBD2; abundance: NA; v_gene: TRBV4-1; j_gene: TRBJ2-3
CDR3aa: CASSIAGFEETQYF; CDR3nt: TGTGCCAGCAGCATTGCGGGATTCGAAGAGACCCAGTACTTC; d_gene: NA; abundance: NA; v_gene: TRBV9; j_gene: TRBJ2-5
CDR3aa: CASTHPGLAESNEQFF; CDR3nt: TGTGCCAGTACTCACCCCGGACTAGCGGAAAGCAATGAGCAGTTCTTC; d_gene: TRBD2; abundance: NA; v_gene: TRBV19; j_gene: TRBJ2-1
CDR3aa: CASSLQAGAYGETQYF; CDR3nt: TGTGCCAGCAGTTTACAAGCGGGAGCCTACGGAGAGACCCAGTACTTC; d_gene: TRBD2; abundance: NA; v_gene: TRBV27; j_gene: TRBJ2-5
CDR3aa: CASSDRRGTFQETQYF; CDR3nt: TGTGCCAGCAGTGACCGCCGGGGTACTTTCCAAGAGACCCAGTACTTC; d_gene: NA; abundance: NA; v_gene: TRBV25-1; j_gene: TRBJ2-5
CDR3aa: CASTKAGRRSNSPLHF; CDR3nt: TGTGCCAGCACCAAAGCGGGGAGGAGGTCAAATTCACCCCTCCACTTT; d_gene: NA; abundance: NA; v_gene: TRBV27; j_gene: TRBJ1-6
CDR3aa: CASSLGGTVPGNTIYF; CDR3nt: TGTGCCAGCAGCTTAGGCGGGACAGTGCCTGGAAACACCATATATTTT; d_gene: TRBD1; abundance: NA; v_gene: TRBV11-3; j_gene: TRBJ1-3
CDR3aa: CASSFLQGSYEQYF; CDR3nt: TGTGCCAGCAGTTTCCTGCAGGGCTCCTACGAGCAGTACTTC; d_gene: NA; abundance: NA; v_gene: TRBV28; j_gene: TRBJ2-7